Listed below are T cell receptor beta chains from one sample, sequenced in a study of cytomegalovirus exposure and HLA in healthy donors. The table came from immunoSEQ multiplex PCR; TCRdb's copy has only in-frame clones and leaves some out. The table shows 150,000 or so clones, with 70% to 80% occurring only once. Sequencing was performed on PBMCs. All receptors come from a woman aged 35 to 49 in good health and CMV-seronegative. Both conserved end residues are part of each CDR3. The D gene is left open where the match is weak. Clone size, where shown, is once, few, many, or a class for clones that have expanded.

>NA|TRBV27|TRBD2|TRBJ2-7
CASRRTSGSSEQYF
TGTGCCAGCAGACGGACTAGCGGGAGTAGCGAGCAGTACTTC
>NA|TRBV7-9|NA|TRBJ1-5
CASSSTANGKGNQPQHF
TGTGCCAGCAGCTCTACAGCTAACGGTAAGGGGAATCAGCCCCAGCATTTT
>NA|TRBV27|NA|TRBJ2-5
CASSSTGWETQYF
TGTGCCAGCAGTTCAACAGGGTGGGAGACCCAGTACTTC
>few|TRBV5-1|NA|TRBJ2-3
CASSSPLSTDTQYF
TGCGCCAGCAGCTCCCCCCTCTCCACAGATACGCAGTATTTT
>NA|TRBV10-3|NA|TRBJ2-7
CAIRSAGVGYEQYF
TGTGCCATCAGGTCGGCAGGGGTAGGCTACGAGCAGTACTTC
>NA|TRBV29-1|NA|TRBJ2-2
CSVFEGELFF
TGCAGCGTTTTCGAGGGGGAGCTGTTTTTT
>NA|TRBV15|TRBD1|TRBJ2-1
CATSPTGEKGYNEQFF
TGTGCCACCAGCCCGACAGGGGAGAAGGGCTACAATGAGCAGTTCTTC
>NA|TRBV11-2|TRBD2|TRBJ2-3
CASSHLAADTQYF
TGTGCCAGCAGCCACCTAGCGGCAGATACGCAGTATTTT
>NA|TRBV30|NA|TRBJ2-5
CAWTRELETQYF
TGTGCCTGGACGAGGGAATTGGAGACCCAGTACTTC
>NA|TRBV5-8|NA|TRBJ1-2
CASSRTAIYGYTF
TGTGCCAGCAGCCGGACAGCCATTTATGGCTACACCTTC
>NA|TRBV6-5|NA|TRBJ1-1
CASSPTSGRNTEAFF
TGTGCCAGCAGTCCTACATCCGGGAGGAACACTGAAGCTTTCTTT
>NA|TRBV5-1|TRBD1|TRBJ2-7
CASSLGDSATEQYF
TGCGCCAGCAGCTTGGGGGACAGCGCTACGGAGCAGTACTTC
>NA|TRBV6-1|NA|TRBJ2-3
CASSEALGVPTDTQYF
TGTGCCAGCAGTGAAGCGCTCGGAGTCCCCACAGATACGCAGTATTTT
>NA|TRBV30|NA|TRBJ1-2
CAWSFSDRGGYTF
TGTGCCTGGAGTTTCTCTGACCGGGGGGGCTACACCTTC
>NA|TRBV5-1|TRBD1|TRBJ1-1
CASSLDASGGTEAFF
TGCGCCAGCAGCTTGGACGCCTCAGGGGGAACTGAAGCTTTCTTT
>NA|TRBV7-9|TRBD1|TRBJ1-4
CASSIRDSNEKLFF
TGTGCCAGCAGCATCCGGGACAGCAATGAAAAACTGTTTTTT
>NA|TRBV30|NA|TRBJ2-2
CAWTTDRNTGELFF
TGTGCCTGGACCACCGACAGGAACACCGGGGAGCTGTTTTTT
>NA|TRBV5-6|NA|TRBJ1-3
CASSPRWSSGNTIYF
TGTGCCAGCAGTCCTCGGTGGAGCTCTGGAAACACCATATATTTT
>NA|TRBV2|TRBD1|TRBJ2-3
CASSSQGAGTDTQYF
TGTGCCAGCAGCTCACAGGGGGCGGGCACAGATACGCAGTATTTT
>once|TRBV28|TRBD1|TRBJ1-1
CASRPDRVNTEAFF
TGTGCCAGCAGACCAGACAGGGTGAACACTGAAGCTTTCTTT
>few|TRBV5-1|TRBD1|TRBJ2-7
CASSLTGGAIDEQYF
TGCGCCAGCAGCCTGACAGGGGGCGCGATCGACGAGCAGTACTTC
>once|TRBV2|TRBD1|TRBJ2-7
CASRDRGTSYEQYF
TGTGCCAGCAGGGACAGGGGAACCTCCTACGAGCAGTACTTC
>once|TRBV28|TRBD2|TRBJ2-7
CASSLVGGSSYEQYF
TGTGCCAGCAGTTTGGTGGGAGGGTCCTCCTACGAGCAGTACTTC
>NA|TRBV25-1|NA|TRBJ1-2
CASKREESGYTF
TGTGCCAGCAAAAGGGAGGAAAGCGGCTACACCTTC
>NA|TRBV7-7|TRBD2|TRBJ2-3
CASRGEGDTQYF
TGTGCTAGCAGAGGGGAGGGGGATACGCAGTATTTT
>NA|TRBV7-8|NA|TRBJ2-5
CASSFGLIQETQYF
TGTGCCAGCAGCTTTGGACTGATCCAAGAGACCCAGTACTTC
>once|TRBV14|TRBD2|TRBJ2-5
CASSQKTGLAEQETQYF
TGTGCCAGCAGCCAAAAGACGGGACTAGCGGAGCAAGAGACCCAGTACTTC
>NA|TRBV5-1|TRBD2|TRBJ2-5
CASSLMGLATQYF
TGCGCCAGCAGCTTAATGGGACTAGCGACCCAGTACTTC
>NA|TRBV6-1|TRBD1|TRBJ2-5
CASSEGYRGETQYF
TGTGCCAGCAGTGAGGGCTACAGGGGGGAGACCCAGTACTTC
>NA|TRBV28|NA|TRBJ1-3
CASINRASGNTIYF
TGTGCCAGCATTAACAGGGCCTCTGGAAACACCATATATTTT
>NA|TRBV11-1|NA|TRBJ2-7
CASSLGSARRDEQYF
TGTGCCAGCAGCTTAGGTTCTGCTAGACGCGACGAGCAGTACTTC
>few|TRBV6-5|TRBD2|TRBJ2-3
CASSSRLAGRWDTQYF
TGTGCCAGCAGTTCCCGACTAGCGGGGCGGTGGGATACGCAGTATTTT
>few|TRBV25-1|NA|TRBJ2-1
CASSGSYNEQFF
TGTGCCAGCAGTGGGAGCTACAATGAGCAGTTCTTC
>NA|TRBV12-5|NA|TRBJ2-1
CASGSPPAGVDNEQFF
TGTGCTAGTGGTTCCCCCCCGGCCGGAGTGGACAATGAGCAGTTCTTC
>NA|TRBV7-9|NA|TRBJ1-2
CASSLEGPTLYGYTF
TGTGCCAGCAGCTTAGAGGGGCCTACTCTCTATGGCTACACCTTC
>NA|TRBV6-4|TRBD2|TRBJ2-3
CASSSTAGGGGDTQYF
TGTGCCAGCAGCTCCACCGCGGGGGGGGGAGGAGATACGCAGTATTTT
>NA|TRBV4-2|NA|TRBJ2-4
CASSQAGAGNIQYF
TGTGCCAGCAGCCAAGCGGGAGCGGGAAACATTCAGTACTTC
>once|TRBV9|TRBD2|TRBJ2-3
CASSVSGGDTQYF
TGTGCCAGCAGCGTATCGGGAGGGGATACGCAGTATTTT
>NA|TRBV28|NA|TRBJ2-7
CASSFLDGSLYEQYF
TGTGCCAGCAGTTTCCTGGACGGGAGTCTCTACGAGCAGTACTTC
>once|TRBV19|NA|TRBJ1-3
CASFRSVLNTIYF
TGTGCCAGTTTTAGGAGTGTGTTAAACACCATATATTTT
>NA|TRBV5-6|TRBD2|TRBJ2-1
CASSLGLAVSYNEQFF
TGTGCCAGCAGCTTGGGACTAGCGGTCTCCTACAATGAGCAGTTCTTC
>few|TRBV6-5|TRBD2|TRBJ2-1
CASSFGSSGSYNEQFF
TGTGCCAGCAGTTTTGGGTCTAGCGGGAGCTACAATGAGCAGTTCTTC
>NA|TRBV7-9|TRBD1|TRBJ1-3
CASSLAVSTGPGNTIYF
TGTGCCAGCAGCTTAGCTGTGTCGACAGGGCCAGGAAACACCATATATTTT
>NA|TRBV6-1|NA|TRBJ1-2
CASSELQDYGYTF
TGTGCCAGCAGTGAATTACAGGACTATGGCTACACCTTC
>NA|TRBV11-3|TRBD1|TRBJ2-7
CASSLGAGGRNEQYF
TGTGCCAGCAGCTTAGGGGCAGGGGGCCGGAACGAGCAGTACTTC
>NA|TRBV5-1|TRBD2|TRBJ2-5
CASMPGLAGEETQYF
TGCGCCAGCATGCCGGGACTAGCGGGAGAAGAGACCCAGTACTTC
>NA|TRBV19|TRBD1|TRBJ1-1
CASSTWTGGAFF
TGTGCCAGTAGTACCTGGACAGGGGGTGCTTTCTTT
>few|TRBV28|TRBD1|TRBJ1-4
CASRQTGTGLEKLFF
TGTGCCAGCAGACAAACCGGGACAGGGCTTGAAAAACTGTTTTTT
>NA|TRBV5-4|TRBD2|TRBJ2-3
CASSLPGLAVDTQYF
TGTGCCAGCAGCTTACCGGGACTAGCTGTAGATACGCAGTATTTT
>NA|TRBV5-4|TRBD2|TRBJ2-4
CASSPGLAENIQYF
TGTGCCAGCAGCCCGGGACTAGCGGAAAACATTCAGTACTTC
>NA|TRBV27|NA|TRBJ1-5
CASSTRVDSNQPQHF
TGTGCCAGCAGTACCAGGGTAGATAGCAATCAGCCCCAGCATTTT
>NA|TRBV5-1|TRBD1|TRBJ1-2
CASSLTGERGYGYTF
TGCGCCAGCAGCCTAACAGGGGAGAGGGGCTATGGCTACACCTTC